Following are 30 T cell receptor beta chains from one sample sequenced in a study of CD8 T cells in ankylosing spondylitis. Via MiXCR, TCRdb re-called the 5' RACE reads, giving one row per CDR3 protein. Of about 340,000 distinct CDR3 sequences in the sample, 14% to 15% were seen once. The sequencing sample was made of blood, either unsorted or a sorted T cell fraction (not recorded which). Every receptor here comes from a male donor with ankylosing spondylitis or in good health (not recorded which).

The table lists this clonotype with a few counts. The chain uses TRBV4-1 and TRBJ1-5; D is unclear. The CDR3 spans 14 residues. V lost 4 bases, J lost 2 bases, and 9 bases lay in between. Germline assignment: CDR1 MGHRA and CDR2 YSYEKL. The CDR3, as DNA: TGCGCCAGCAGCCCATTGTCAGGCAATCAGCCCCAGCATTTT. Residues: CASSPLSGNQPQHF.

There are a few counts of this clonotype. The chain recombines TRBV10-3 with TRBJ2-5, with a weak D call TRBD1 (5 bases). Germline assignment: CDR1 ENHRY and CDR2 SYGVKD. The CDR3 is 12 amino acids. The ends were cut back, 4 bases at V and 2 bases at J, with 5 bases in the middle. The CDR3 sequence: CAISGQQETQYF. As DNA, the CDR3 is TGTGCCATCAGTGGACAGCAAGAGACCCAGTACTTC.

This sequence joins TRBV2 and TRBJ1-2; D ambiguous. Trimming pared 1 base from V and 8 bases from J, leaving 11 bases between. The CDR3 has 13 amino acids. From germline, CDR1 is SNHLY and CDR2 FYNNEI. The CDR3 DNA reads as TGTGCCAGCAGTGAAGGATCGGTCGGCGGCTACACCTTC. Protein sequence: CASSEGSVGGYTF.

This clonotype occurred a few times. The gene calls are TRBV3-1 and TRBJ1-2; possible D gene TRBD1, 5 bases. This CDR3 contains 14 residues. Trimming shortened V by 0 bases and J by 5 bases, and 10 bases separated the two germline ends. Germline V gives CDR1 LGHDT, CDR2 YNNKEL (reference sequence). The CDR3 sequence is CASSQDTRVYGYTF. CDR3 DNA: TGTGCCAGCAGCCAAGATACCAGGGTTTATGGCTACACCTTC.

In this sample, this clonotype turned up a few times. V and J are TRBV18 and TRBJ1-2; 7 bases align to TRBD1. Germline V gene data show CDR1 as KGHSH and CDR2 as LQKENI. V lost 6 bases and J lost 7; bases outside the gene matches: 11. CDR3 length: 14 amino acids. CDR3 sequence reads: CASSQSTGSGGYTF. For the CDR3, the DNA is TGTGCCAGCTCTCAATCGACAGGGTCCGGTGGCTACACCTTC.

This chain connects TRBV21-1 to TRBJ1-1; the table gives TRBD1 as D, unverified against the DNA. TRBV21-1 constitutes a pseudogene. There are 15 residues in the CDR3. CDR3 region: CASRKGGGLDTEAFF. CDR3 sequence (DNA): TGTGCCAGCAGGAAAGGTGGGGGATTGGACACTGAAGCTTTCTTT.

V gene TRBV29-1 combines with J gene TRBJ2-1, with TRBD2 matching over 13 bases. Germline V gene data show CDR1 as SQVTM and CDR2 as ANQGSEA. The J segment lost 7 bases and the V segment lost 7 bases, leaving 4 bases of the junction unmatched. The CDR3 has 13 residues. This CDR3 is CSARTSGGNEQFF. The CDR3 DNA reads TGCAGCGCCAGGACTAGCGGGGGAAATGAGCAGTTCTTC.

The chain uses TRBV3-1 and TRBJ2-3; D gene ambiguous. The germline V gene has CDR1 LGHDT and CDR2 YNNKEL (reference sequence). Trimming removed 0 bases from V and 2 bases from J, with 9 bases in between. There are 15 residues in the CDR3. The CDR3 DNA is TGTGCCAGCAGCCAAGATGGTCGGATCACAGATACGCAGTATTTT. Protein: CASSQDGRITDTQYF.

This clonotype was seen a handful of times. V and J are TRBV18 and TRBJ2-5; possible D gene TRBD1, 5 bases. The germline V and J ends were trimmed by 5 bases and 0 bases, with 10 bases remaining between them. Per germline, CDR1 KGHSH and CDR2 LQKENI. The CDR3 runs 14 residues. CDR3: CASSNSGNQETQYF. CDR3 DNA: TGTGCCAGCTCAAATTCAGGGAACCAAGAGACCCAGTACTTC.

CDR3: CATSRVSGAYNQPQHF. CDR3 DNA sequence: TGTGCCACCAGCAGAGTCTCAGGGGCTTACAATCAGCCCCAGCATTTT. The chain employs TRBV15 and TRBJ1-5, with D possibly matching TRBD1 (6 bases). Between the trimmed V and J ends, which lost 1 base and 3 bases, there was a span of 13 bases. The germline gives CDR1 LNHNV, CDR2 YYDKDF (reference sequence). The CDR3 length is 16 residues.

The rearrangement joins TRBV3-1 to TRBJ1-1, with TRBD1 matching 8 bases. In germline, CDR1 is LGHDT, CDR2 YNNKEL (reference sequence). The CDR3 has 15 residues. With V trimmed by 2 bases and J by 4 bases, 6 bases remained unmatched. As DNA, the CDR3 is TGTGCCAGCAGCCAATATGGACAGGGAGGCACTGAAGCTTTCTTT. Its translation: CASSQYGQGGTEAFF.

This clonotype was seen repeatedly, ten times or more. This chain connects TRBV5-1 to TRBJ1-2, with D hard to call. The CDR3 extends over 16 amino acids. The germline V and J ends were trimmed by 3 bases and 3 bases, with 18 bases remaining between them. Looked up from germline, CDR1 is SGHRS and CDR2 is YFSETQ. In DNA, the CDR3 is TGCGCCAGCAGCTCCTCTATGGCGGCCGGCGACTATGGCTACACCTTC. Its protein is CASSSSMAAGDYGYTF.

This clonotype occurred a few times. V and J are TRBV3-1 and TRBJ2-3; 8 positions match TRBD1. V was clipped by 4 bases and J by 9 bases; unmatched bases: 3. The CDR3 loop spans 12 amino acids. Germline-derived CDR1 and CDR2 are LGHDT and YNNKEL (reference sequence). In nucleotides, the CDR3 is TGTGCCAGCAGCCTGACAGGGGCAACGCAGTATTTT. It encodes CASSLTGATQYF.

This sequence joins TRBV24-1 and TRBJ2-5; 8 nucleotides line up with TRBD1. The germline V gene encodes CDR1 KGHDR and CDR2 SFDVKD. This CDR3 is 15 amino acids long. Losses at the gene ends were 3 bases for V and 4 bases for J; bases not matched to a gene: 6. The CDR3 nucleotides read TGTGCCACCAGTGATCCTAGGGGGACAGGAGAGACCCAGTACTTC. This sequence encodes CATSDPRGTGETQYF.

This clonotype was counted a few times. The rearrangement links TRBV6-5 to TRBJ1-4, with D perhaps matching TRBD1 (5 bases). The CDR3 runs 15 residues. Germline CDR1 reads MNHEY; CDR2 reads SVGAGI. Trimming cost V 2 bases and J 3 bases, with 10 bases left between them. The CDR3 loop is CASSYVRGPNEKLFF. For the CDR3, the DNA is TGTGCCAGCAGTTACGTGAGGGGCCCTAATGAAAAACTGTTTTTT.

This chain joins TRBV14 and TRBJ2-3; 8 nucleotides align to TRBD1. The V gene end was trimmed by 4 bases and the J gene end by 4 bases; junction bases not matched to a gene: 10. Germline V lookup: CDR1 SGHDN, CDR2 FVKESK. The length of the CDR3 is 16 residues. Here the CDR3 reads CASSPRPRGQADTQYF. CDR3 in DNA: TGTGCCAGCAGCCCACGACCCAGGGGACAGGCAGATACGCAGTATTTT.

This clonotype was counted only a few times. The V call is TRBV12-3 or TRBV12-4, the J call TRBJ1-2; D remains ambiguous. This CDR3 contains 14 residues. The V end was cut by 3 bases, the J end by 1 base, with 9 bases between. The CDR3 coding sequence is TGTGCCAGCAGTTTTGAGCAGATTAACTATGGCTACACCTTC. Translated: CASSFEQINYGYTF.

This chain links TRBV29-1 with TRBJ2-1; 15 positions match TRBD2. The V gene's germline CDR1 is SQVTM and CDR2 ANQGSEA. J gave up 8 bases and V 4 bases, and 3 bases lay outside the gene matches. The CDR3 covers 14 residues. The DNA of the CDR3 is TGCAGCGTTGGGACTAGCGGGAGGGGAGATGAGCAGTTCTTC. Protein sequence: CSVGTSGRGDEQFF.

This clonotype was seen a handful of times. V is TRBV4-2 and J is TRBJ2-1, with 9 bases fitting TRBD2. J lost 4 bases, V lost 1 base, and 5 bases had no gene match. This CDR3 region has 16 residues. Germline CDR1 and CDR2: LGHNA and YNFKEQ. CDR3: CASSQASLAGYNEQFF. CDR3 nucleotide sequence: TGTGCCAGCAGCCAAGCTTCGCTAGCGGGGTACAATGAGCAGTTCTTC.

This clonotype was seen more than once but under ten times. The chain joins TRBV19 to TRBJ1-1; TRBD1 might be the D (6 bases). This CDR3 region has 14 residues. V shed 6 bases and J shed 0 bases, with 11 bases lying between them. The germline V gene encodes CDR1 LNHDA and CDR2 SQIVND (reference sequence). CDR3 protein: CASREDSMNTEAFF. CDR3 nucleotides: TGTGCCAGTAGAGAGGACAGCATGAACACTGAAGCTTTCTTT.

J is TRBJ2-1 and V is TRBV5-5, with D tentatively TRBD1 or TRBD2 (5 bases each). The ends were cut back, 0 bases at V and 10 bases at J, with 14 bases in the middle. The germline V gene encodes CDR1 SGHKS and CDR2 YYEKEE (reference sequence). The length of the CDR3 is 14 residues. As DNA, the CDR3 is TGTGCCAGCAGCTTGGAAAGCTGGGACGGAGAGCAGTTCTTC. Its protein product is CASSLESWDGEQFF. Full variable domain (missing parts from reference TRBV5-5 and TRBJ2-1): DAGVTQSPTHLIKTRGQQVTLRCSPISGHKSVSWYQQVLGQGPQFIFQYYEKEERGRGNFPDRFSARQFPNYSSELNVNALLLGDSALYLCASSLESWDGEQFFGPGTRLTVL.

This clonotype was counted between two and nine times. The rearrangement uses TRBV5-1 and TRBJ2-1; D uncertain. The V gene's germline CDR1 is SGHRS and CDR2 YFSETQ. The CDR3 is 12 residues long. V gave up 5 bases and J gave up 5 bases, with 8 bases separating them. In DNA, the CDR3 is TGCGCCAGCAGTTCCGGGCACAATGAGCAGTTCTTC. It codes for CASSSGHNEQFF.

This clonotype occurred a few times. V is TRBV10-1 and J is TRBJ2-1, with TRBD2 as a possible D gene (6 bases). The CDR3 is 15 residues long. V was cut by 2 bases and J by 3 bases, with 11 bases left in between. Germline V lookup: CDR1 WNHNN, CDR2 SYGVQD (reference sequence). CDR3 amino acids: CASSEVGGIYNEQFF. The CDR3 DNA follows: TGCGCCAGCAGTGAGGTGGGCGGGATCTACAATGAGCAGTTCTTC.

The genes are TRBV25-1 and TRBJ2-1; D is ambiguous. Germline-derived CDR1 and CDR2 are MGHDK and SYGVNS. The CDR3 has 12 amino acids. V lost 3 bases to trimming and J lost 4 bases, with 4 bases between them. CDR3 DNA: TGTGCCAGCAGTGAGGAGTACAATGAGCAGTTCTTC. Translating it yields CASSEEYNEQFF.

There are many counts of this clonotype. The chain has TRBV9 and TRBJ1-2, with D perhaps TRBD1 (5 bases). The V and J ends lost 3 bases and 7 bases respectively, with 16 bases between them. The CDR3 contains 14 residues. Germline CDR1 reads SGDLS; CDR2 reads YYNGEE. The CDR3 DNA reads TGTGCCAGCAGCGACTACACAGGTCCCGGTGGCTACACCTTC. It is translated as CASSDYTGPGGYTF.

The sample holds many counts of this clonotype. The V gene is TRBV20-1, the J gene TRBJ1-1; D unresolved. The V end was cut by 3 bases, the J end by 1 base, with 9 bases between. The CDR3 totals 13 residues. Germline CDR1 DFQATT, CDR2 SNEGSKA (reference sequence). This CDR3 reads CSASLTENTEAFF. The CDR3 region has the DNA TGCAGTGCTAGCTTAACAGAGAACACTGAAGCTTTCTTT.

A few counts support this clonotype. CDR3 DNA sequence: TGTGCCAGCAGCTCCGACCGGTCTGGGGCCAACGTCCTGACTTTC. Protein: CASSSDRSGANVLTF. The chain links TRBV11-2 to TRBJ2-6, with D unclear. V was clipped by 4 bases and J by 1 base, with 8 bases between them. CDR1 and CDR2 (germline): SGHAT, FQNNGV. This CDR3 has 15 residues.

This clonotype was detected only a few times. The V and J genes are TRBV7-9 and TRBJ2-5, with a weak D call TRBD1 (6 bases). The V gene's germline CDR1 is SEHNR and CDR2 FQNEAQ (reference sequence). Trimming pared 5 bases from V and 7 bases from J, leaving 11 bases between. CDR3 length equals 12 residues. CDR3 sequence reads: CASSARGSTQYF. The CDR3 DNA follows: TGTGCCAGCAGCGCTAGGGGGTCGACCCAGTACTTC. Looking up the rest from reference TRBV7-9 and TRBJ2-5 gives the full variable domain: DTGVSQNPRHKITKRGQNVTFRCDPISEHNRLYWYRQTLGQGPEFLTYFQNEAQLEKSRLLSDRFSAERPKGSFSTLEIQRTEQGDSAMYLCASSARGSTQYFGPGTRLLVL.

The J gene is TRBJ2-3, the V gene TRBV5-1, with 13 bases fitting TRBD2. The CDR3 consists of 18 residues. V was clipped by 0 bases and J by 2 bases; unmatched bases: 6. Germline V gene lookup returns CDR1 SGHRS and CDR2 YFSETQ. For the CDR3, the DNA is TGCGCCAGCAGCTTGGGACTAGCGGGGGGTCGTCTCACAGATACGCAGTATTTT. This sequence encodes CASSLGLAGGRLTDTQYF.

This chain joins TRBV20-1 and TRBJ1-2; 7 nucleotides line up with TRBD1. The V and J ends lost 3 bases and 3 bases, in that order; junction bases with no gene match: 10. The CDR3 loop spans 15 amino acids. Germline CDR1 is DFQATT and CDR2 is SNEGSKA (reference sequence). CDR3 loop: CSAREQGGGYYGYTF. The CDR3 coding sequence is TGCAGTGCTAGGGAACAAGGGGGCGGGTACTATGGCTACACCTTC.